The 4 T cell receptor beta chains presented below share a single source sample, sequenced in a study of graft-versus-host responses after intestinal transplantation. Repertoires were generated with immunoSEQ multiplex PCR, while TCRdb's copy carries only in-frame clones and drops some. This repertoire shows 130,000 or so clones, around nine tenths found once; its top ten account for around 0.19%. These receptors lack a known antigen. The sample consisted of unstimulated CD4+ T cells sorted from spleen or lymph node cells, taken before intestinal transplant. Receptor source: a human donor who received an intestinal transplant.

V is TRBV15 and J is TRBJ2-3; 7 positions match TRBD2. After removal of 2 bases from V and 5 bases from J, the junction contained 7 bases not matched to a gene. The V gene's germline CDR1 is LNHNV and CDR2 YYDKDF (reference sequence). This CDR3 is built from 15 residues. The CDR3 DNA reads as TGTGCCACCAGCAGAACCGGGACTACCGGAGATACGCAGTATTTT. Amino acids: CATSRTGTTGDTQYF.

This chain uses TRBV30 with TRBJ1-2; D ambiguous. From germline, CDR1 is GTSNPN and CDR2 SVGIG (reference sequence). This CDR3 region has 12 residues. V dropped 1 base and J dropped 8 bases, with 11 bases sitting between them. CDR3 loop: CAWSAGLWGYTF. The CDR3 region has the DNA TGTGCCTGGAGTGCGGGCCTCTGGGGCTACACCTTC. Filled out from reference TRBV30 and TRBJ1-2, the complete variable domain reads SQTIHQWPATLVQPVGSPLSLECTVEGTSNPNLYWYRQAAGRGLQLLFYSVGIGQISSEVPQNLSASRPQDRQFILSSKKLLLSDSGFYLCAWSAGLWGYTFGSGTRLTVV.

This chain connects TRBV4-2 to TRBJ2-6; 7 bases fit TRBD1. The CDR3 totals 18 residues. Per germline, CDR1 LGHNA and CDR2 YNFKEQ. V was pared by 0 bases and J by 1 base, with 6 bases of the junction left unmatched. The CDR3: CASSQEATGASGANVLTF. The CDR3 DNA reads as TGTGCCAGCAGCCAAGAAGCCACAGGGGCATCTGGGGCCAACGTCCTGACTTTC.

The gene calls are TRBV10-3 and TRBJ1-1, with D possibly TRBD1 on 6 matching bases. Germline assignment: CDR1 ENHRY and CDR2 SYGVKD. This CDR3 contains 12 residues. V was trimmed by 11 bases and J by 1 base, leaving 11 bases between them. The CDR3 sequence: CAAGRGNTEAFF. The CDR3 DNA sequence: TGTGCCGCCGGCAGGGGGAACACTGAAGCTTTCTTT.